The entry that follows covers one TCR beta chain sequence. Its matching antigen is unknown. The sample is drawn from a study of T cell repertoires in cytomegalovirus infection. Overall study: Researchers turned to recently identified HLA-C-restricted CMV epitopes as well as well-studied HLA-B-restricted ones.

MiXCR, run by TCRdb on the reads, gives a single entry per CDR3 protein. The table lists 450,000 to 600,000 distinct CDR3 sequences, around a third of them singletons. V dropped 5 bases and J dropped 4 bases, with 14 bases sitting between them. This CDR3 has 14 amino acids. From germline, CDR1 is MDHEN and CDR2 SYDVKM. The rearrangement joins TRBV28 to TRBJ1-2, with D perhaps matching TRBD1 (6 bases). This TCR derives from a human donor in good health (CMV status not recorded). Some clones in this sample may be carry-over from other donors' samples. Sequenced material: cultured PBMCs, taken from culture after CMV antigen stimulation. The CDR3 DNA reads as TGTGCCAGCAGTCAGGGGAGGGTGCGCTATGGCTACACCTTC. It yields the protein CASSQGRVRYGYTF.